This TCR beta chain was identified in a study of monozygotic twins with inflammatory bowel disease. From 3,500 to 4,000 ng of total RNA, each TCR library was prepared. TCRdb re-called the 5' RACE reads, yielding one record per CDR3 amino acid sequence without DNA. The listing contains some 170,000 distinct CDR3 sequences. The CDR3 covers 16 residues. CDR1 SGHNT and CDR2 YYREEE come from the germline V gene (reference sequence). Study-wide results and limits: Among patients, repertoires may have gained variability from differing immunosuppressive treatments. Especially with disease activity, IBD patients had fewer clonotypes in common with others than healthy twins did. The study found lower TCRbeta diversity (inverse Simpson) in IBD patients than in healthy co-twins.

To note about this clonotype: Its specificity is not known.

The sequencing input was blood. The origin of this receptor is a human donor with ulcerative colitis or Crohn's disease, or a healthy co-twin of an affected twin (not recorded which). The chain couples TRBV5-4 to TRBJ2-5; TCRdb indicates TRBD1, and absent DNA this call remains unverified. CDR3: CASSPSRTGGLETQYF.